This T cell receptor beta chain is from a study of blood T cell repertoires in COVID-19. Study summary: Sample material is recorded as cDNA or gDNA derived from T cells, B-cell-depleted T cells, or PBMCs.

Germline CDR1 reads SEHNR; CDR2 reads FQNEAQ (reference sequence). V was clipped by 3 bases and J by 5 bases; unmatched bases: 6. The CDR3 is made up of 14 amino acids. Libraries were prepared by immunoSEQ multiplex PCR; TCRdb keeps only in-frame clonotypes and omits some of them. The data contain 100,000 or so clones, about 81% of them singletons. This clone was seen just once. The material sequenced was peripheral blood. This rearrangement joins TRBV7-9 to TRBJ2-7; TRBD2 matches at 8 bases. This clonotype was sampled from a human donor in a cohort sampled during active COVID-19. The CDR3 sequence: CASSFGGALDEQYF. The CDR3 nucleotides read TGTGCCAGCAGCTTCGGGGGGGCTCTGGACGAGCAGTACTTC.